What follows is one T cell receptor (beta chain) and its context. The data belong to a study of blood T cell repertoires in COVID-19. Across the whole study: T cells, B-cell-depleted T cells, or PBMCs supplied cDNA or gDNA.

Each participant's cohort was designated according to participant-reported clinical history. V lost 4 bases to trimming and J lost 1 base, with 11 bases between them. Germline CDR1 and CDR2: LGHDT and YNNKEL (reference sequence). This CDR3 spans 14 amino acids. This table comes from immunoSEQ multiplex PCR, and its TCRdb copy is limited to in-frame clones, with some not included. Among 150,000 or so clones listed, 87% were seen once. The V call is TRBV3-1 (or the pseudogene TRBV3-2), the J call TRBJ2-7, with a tentative D call TRBD2 (5 bases). The sequencing input was PBMCs or T cells enriched from blood (not recorded which). The TCR was taken from a woman between 35 and 50 years old who had been exposed to COVID-19. CDR3 protein: CASSPRGESYEQYF. CDR3 in DNA: TGTGCCAGCAGCCCCCGGGGAGAATCCTACGAGCAGTACTTC.